This entry is about one T cell receptor beta chain. Its cognate antigen is unknown. This sample was taken from a study of post-analysis software for immune sequencing data. Study-wide background: Courses of disease covered relapsing-remitting, secondary progressive and progressive-relapsing multiple sclerosis. Overall study results and limits: With TRBV5-6, TRBV5-1 and TRBV20-1 included, about five TRBV segments were more frequent in patients than in controls. Pronounced co-clustering by F measure was evident among identically batched samples. Those with multiple sclerosis, the patient group, showed significantly lower normalized Chao1 diversity than controls.

Germline V gene sequence: CDR1 DFQATT, CDR2 SNEGSKA (reference sequence). This CDR3 has 14 residues. The trim removed 3 bases at V and 5 bases at J, leaving 7 bases unmatched. Tagging with unique molecular identifiers was a feature of the TCR beta cDNA libraries. The source material, about 0.9 to 10 million T cells, gave rise to 450,000 to 550,000 cDNA molecules. TCRdb analysed the PCR reads with MiXCR anew, one entry per CDR3 protein. The sample holds more than 350,000 distinct CDR3 sequences, approximately 39% seen once. Specimen: blood. This TCR was sampled from a girl aged 2 to 9 with multiple sclerosis. V gene TRBV20-1 combines with J gene TRBJ1-1; 9 positions agree with TRBD1. This chain's CDR3 is CSARPGTGSTEAFF. The CDR3 bases are TGCAGTGCTAGGCCTGGGACAGGGAGTACTGAAGCTTTCTTT.